Shown below are 21 T cell receptor beta chains from a single sample sequenced in a study of shared clonotypes between healthy human individuals. TCRdb's copy holds only in-frame clones and misses some; the assay was immunoSEQ multiplex PCR. The table records around 940,000 clones, approximately 76% of them present only once. Sequencing input: memory CD4+ T cells sorted from blood. Subset given: CD45RA-negative fraction. The receptors come from a young man in good health.

The CDR3 region is CASSYWDTNTEAFF. The CDR3 bases are TGTGCCAGCAGCTACTGGGACACCAACACTGAAGCTTTCTTT. The chain recombines TRBV5-6 with TRBJ1-1; tentative D call: TRBD1 (6 bases). Germline CDR1 reads SGHDT; CDR2 reads YYEEEE. With 3 bases removed from V and 2 bases from J, the gap between germline ends came to 11 bases. The CDR3 covers 14 residues. Variable domain in full (rest from reference TRBV5-6 and TRBJ1-1): DAGVTQSPTHLIKTRGQQVTLRCSPKSGHDTVSWYQQALGQGPQFIFQYYEEEERQRGNFPDRFSGHQFPNYSSELNVNALLLGDSALYLCASSYWDTNTEAFFGQGTRLTVV.

Comments on this clone: The sample has other DNA sequences that encode this CDR3 too. The genes are TRBV27 and TRBJ1-6; TRBD1 matches at 7 bases. The J segment lost 4 bases and the V segment lost 5 bases, leaving 2 bases of the junction unmatched. The CDR3 consists of 14 residues. From germline, CDR1 is MNHEY and CDR2 SMNVEV (reference sequence). As DNA, the CDR3 is TGTGCCAGCAGTCTGGGACAGTATAATTCACCCCTCCACTTT. Encoded protein: CASSLGQYNSPLHF.

In its sample, this clone was seen a few times. The chain has TRBV2 and TRBJ2-1; D is ambiguous. The germline V gene has CDR1 SNHLY and CDR2 FYNNEI. The CDR3 consists of 11 residues. Trimming pared 8 bases from V and 4 bases from J, leaving 6 bases between. CDR3 bases: TGTGCCAGCTACTCGTACAATGAGCAGTTCTTC. This encodes CASYSYNEQFF.

Note on this clone: A junction end diverges from the germline sequence, so it may reflect a read error. The chain employs TRBV10-3 and TRBJ1-2; D is unresolved. Germline CDR1 is ENHRY and CDR2 is SYGVKD. This CDR3 has 14 amino acids. The CDR3 coding sequence is TGTGCCATCGGTGAAAGAGGGCTGGGCTATGGCTACACCTTC. The encoded protein is CAIGERGLGYGYTF.

The chain has TRBV7-9 and TRBJ2-7, with 7 bases aligning to TRBD1. The V and J ends lost 4 bases and 6 bases, in that order; junction bases with no gene match: 9. Germline CDR1 is SEHNR and CDR2 is FQNEAQ (reference sequence). The length of the CDR3 is 14 residues. CDR3 region: CASSYFLDRPEQYF. The CDR3 region has the DNA TGTGCCAGCAGCTATTTTCTGGACAGGCCCGAGCAGTACTTC.

This clone has a count of ten or more. This chain links TRBV5-4 with TRBJ2-1; D might be TRBD2 (6 bases). In germline, CDR1 is SGHNT, CDR2 YYREEE (reference sequence). The CDR3 has 15 amino acids. Trimming removed 3 bases from V and 3 bases from J, with 13 bases in between. CDR3 sequence: CASSYGGRDYNEQFF. CDR3 DNA sequence: TGTGCCAGCAGCTACGGGGGACGGGACTACAATGAGCAGTTCTTC.

As concerns this clone: The sample holds other DNA sequences that translate to the same CDR3. This chain links TRBV5-1 with TRBJ1-2, with D hard to call. Germline V CDR1 and CDR2: SGHRS, YFSETQ. This CDR3 is 13 amino acids long. The V and J ends lost 0 bases and 2 bases respectively, with 5 bases between them. The CDR3 region has the DNA TGCGCCAGCAGCTTGGCCCCAAACTATGGCTACACCTTC. It yields the protein CASSLAPNYGYTF.

This clone was observed a handful of times. CDR3 region: CAILGGGLGNQPQHF. The DNA of the CDR3 is TGTGCCATCCTGGGGGGAGGGTTGGGCAATCAGCCCCAGCATTTT. This chain uses TRBV28 with TRBJ1-5; possible D gene TRBD1, 5 bases. There are 15 residues in the CDR3. Germline CDR1 is MDHEN and CDR2 is SYDVKM. V lost 10 bases and J 2 bases, leaving 18 bases between the germline ends.

This chain uses TRBV6-1 with TRBJ1-1; D unclear. Germline V gene sequence: CDR1 MNHNS, CDR2 SASEGT. The CDR3 covers 14 residues. Trimming removed 2 bases from V and 2 bases from J, with 9 bases in between. The CDR3 DNA follows: TGTGCCAGCAGTGAATATACACTCAACACTGAAGCTTTCTTT. Translated, it gives CASSEYTLNTEAFF.

The chain combines TRBV30 with TRBJ1-2; TRBD1 aligns across 8 bases. J gave up 8 bases and V 3 bases, and 8 bases lay outside the gene matches. Per germline, CDR1 GTSNPN and CDR2 SVGIG (reference sequence). The CDR3 spans 13 residues. CDR3 in amino acids: CAWSGQGAGGYTF. As DNA, the CDR3 is TGTGCCTGGAGCGGCCAGGGGGCGGGAGGCTACACCTTC.

In this sample, this clone turned up once. DNA of the CDR3: TGTGCCAGCGGGGCAGGGACCACTGAAGCTTTCTTT. Translating it yields CASGAGTTEAFF. The V gene is TRBV2, the J gene TRBJ1-1; D possibly corresponds to TRBD1 (5 bases). Germline V gene sequence: CDR1 SNHLY, CDR2 FYNNEI. Trimming stripped 8 bases from V and 4 bases from J, with 11 bases between. This CDR3 comprises 12 residues.

The chain couples TRBV6-4 to TRBJ2-1, with D possibly being TRBD2 (6 bases). Germline V lookup: CDR1 MRHNA, CDR2 SNTAGT. The CDR3 length is 11 residues. In nucleotides, the CDR3 is TGTGCGGCGGGAACCTACAATGAGCAGTTCTTC. It yields the protein CAAGTYNEQFF.

The V call is TRBV14, the J call TRBJ1-1; D call uncertain. This CDR3 has 13 residues. The V end lost 3 bases, the J end lost 1 base, and 6 bases lay between the germline ends. Germline V gene lookup returns CDR1 SGHDN and CDR2 FVKESK. The CDR3 region is CASSHYGNTEAFF. CDR3 bases: TGTGCCAGCAGCCATTATGGGAACACTGAAGCTTTCTTT.

The chain links TRBV27 to TRBJ1-1, with D possibly TRBD1 on 5 matching bases. CDR1 is MNHEY, CDR2 SMNVEV, per germline (reference sequence). V was trimmed by 0 bases and J by 1 base, leaving 9 bases between them. This CDR3 has 15 residues. The CDR3 sequence: CASSLSQGWNTEAFF. The CDR3 DNA follows: TGTGCCAGCAGTTTATCCCAGGGATGGAACACTGAAGCTTTCTTT.

V gene TRBV9 combines with J gene TRBJ2-3; a possible D gene is TRBD1 (5 bases). Trimming left V 4 bases short and J 6 bases short, with 12 bases between. Per germline, CDR1 SGDLS and CDR2 YYNGEE. The CDR3 length is 13 residues. This CDR3 is CASSPGILDTQYF. As DNA, the CDR3 is TGTGCCAGCAGCCCAGGGATTTTGGATACGCAGTATTTT.

CDR3 sequence (DNA): TGTGCCAGCAGCGAAATCCCCACCGGGGAGCTGTTTTTT. It translates to CASSEIPTGELFF. The chain is built from TRBV7-3 and TRBJ2-2, with D unclear. With 5 bases removed from V and 4 bases from J, the gap between germline ends came to 8 bases. In germline, CDR1 is SGHTA, CDR2 FQGTGA. The CDR3 spans 13 residues. The whole variable domain, remainder taken from reference TRBV7-3 and TRBJ2-2, is GAGVSQTPSNKVTEKGKYVELRCDPISGHTALYWYRQSLGQGPEFLIYFQGTGAADDSGLPNDRFFAVRPEGSVSTLKIQRTERGDSAVYLCASSEIPTGELFFGEGSRLTVL.

V is TRBV27 and J is TRBJ2-1; TRBD2 aligns across 10 bases. The junction had 7 bases not matched to a gene; V was cut back by 4 bases and J by 7 bases. The CDR3 is 15 amino acids. CDR1 is MNHEY and CDR2 is SMNVEV in the germline V gene (reference sequence). The CDR3 reads CASSSPGTSVNEQFF. CDR3 coding DNA: TGTGCCAGCAGTTCCCCCGGGACTAGCGTAAATGAGCAGTTCTTC.

The rearrangement links TRBV30 to TRBJ2-7, with 10 bases aligning to TRBD1. Germline V gives CDR1 GTSNPN, CDR2 SVGIG (reference sequence). V was pared by 5 bases and J by 7 bases, with 8 bases of the junction left unmatched. The CDR3 spans 13 residues. The CDR3 bases are TGTGCCTGGGGCGGGACAGGGGCTAAAGAGCAGTACTTC. This translates into CAWGGTGAKEQYF.

This sequence joins TRBV28 and TRBJ1-6; tentative D call: TRBD1 (5 bases). Trimming took 2 bases from V and 9 from J, leaving 11 bases between them. The CDR3 consists of 14 residues. The germline gives CDR1 MDHEN, CDR2 SYDVKM. This chain's CDR3 is CASSLVGVPSPLHF. The CDR3 DNA reads TGTGCCAGCAGTTTAGTGGGGGTTCCTTCACCCCTCCACTTT.

The rearrangement links TRBV2 to TRBJ1-6; D ambiguous. Germline loops: CDR1 SNHLY, CDR2 FYNNEI. The length of the CDR3 is 15 residues. Trimming pared 2 bases from V and 9 bases from J, leaving 14 bases between. The CDR3 loop reads CASSENLSLGSPLHF. The CDR3 DNA follows: TGTGCCAGCAGTGAAAACCTGAGTTTGGGTTCACCCCTCCACTTT.

In its sample, this clone was seen a few times. V gene TRBV10-2 combines with J gene TRBJ1-2, with a possible D match to TRBD1 (5 bases). V lost 8 bases to trimming and J lost 7 bases, with 17 bases between them. CDR1 WSHSY and CDR2 SAAADI come from the germline V gene. This CDR3 comprises 13 residues. This CDR3 is CASGEGKGTGYTF. The CDR3 nucleotides read TGCGCCAGCGGAGAGGGGAAGGGGACTGGCTACACCTTC.